Below, 19 T cell receptor beta chains from the same sample are listed, as sequenced in a study of Ad26.COV2.S vaccination and SARS-CoV-2 variants. Treatment: about 20 received Ad26.COV2.S at low or high dose, single or two shots; about 5 received placebo; per-sample allocation not given. Following the first vaccine or placebo injection, samples were taken on day 63. TCRdb's copy holds only in-frame clones and misses some; the assay was immunoSEQ multiplex PCR. The sample holds around 300,000 clones, 75% to 90% seen once. The sample consisted of peripheral blood, taken in a trial of Ad26.COV2.S vaccine versus placebo. The receptors were gathered from a person aged 18 to 59 who received the Ad26.COV2.S COVID-19 vaccine or a placebo.

This sequence joins TRBV19 and TRBJ1-5, with 7 bases lining up with TRBD1. J lost 2 bases, V lost 9 bases, and 13 bases had no gene match. Germline assignment: CDR1 LNHDA and CDR2 SQIVND (reference sequence). CDR3 length: 16 amino acids. The CDR3 region has the DNA TGTGCCAGCTCTAAAGTAACAGGGGCGCGCAATCAGCCCCAGCATTTT. This encodes CASSKVTGARNQPQHF. Full variable domain (rest looked up from reference TRBV19 and TRBJ1-5): DGGITQSPKYLFRKEGQNVTLSCEQNLNHDAMYWYRQDPGQGLRLIYYSQIVNDFQKGDIAEGYSVSREKKESFPLTVTSAQKNPTAFYLCASSKVTGARNQPQHFGDGTRLSIL.

V usage is TRBV2 and J usage is TRBJ2-7; 7 bases are shared with TRBD1. Germline values: CDR1 SNHLY, CDR2 FYNNEI. Trimming cost V 5 bases and J 5 bases; bases outside gene matches: 6. The CDR3 has 13 residues. CDR3 sequence (DNA): TGTGCCAGCAGTTACGACAGGGTCAACGAGCAGTACTTC. Translation gives CASSYDRVNEQYF.

V gene TRBV19 combines with J gene TRBJ2-3, with unresolved D. The V gene's germline CDR1 is LNHDA and CDR2 SQIVND (reference sequence). CDR3 size: 14 residues. The V and J ends lost 7 bases and 1 base respectively, with 12 bases between them. Here the CDR3 DNA reads TGTGCCAGTAAGACGGACCCTGGCACAGATACGCAGTATTTT. Its protein product is CASKTDPGTDTQYF.

This clone showed up just once. This chain links TRBV19 with TRBJ2-7; no clear D gene. With 5 bases removed from V and 3 bases from J, the gap between germline ends came to 14 bases. In germline, CDR1 is LNHDA, CDR2 SQIVND (reference sequence). The CDR3 has 14 residues. The CDR3 DNA sequence: TGTGCCAGTAGTCCGCGACTGGTGGGCTACGAGCAGTACTTC. This codes for CASSPRLVGYEQYF.

As for this clone: Other DNA sequences from this sample encode an identical CDR3 as well. V usage is TRBV19 and J usage is TRBJ1-2; no clear D. CDR1 and CDR2 (germline): LNHDA, SQIVND (reference sequence). The V gene lost 3 bases and the J gene lost 2 bases, with 7 bases spanning the gap. The CDR3 sequence is 13 residues long. The CDR3 sequence: CASSIRGNYGYTF. Written as DNA, the CDR3 is TGTGCCAGTAGTATTCGGGGAAACTATGGCTACACCTTC. The full variable domain, with the rest looked up from reference TRBV19 and TRBJ1-2, is DGGITQSPKYLFRKEGQNVTLSCEQNLNHDAMYWYRQDPGQGLRLIYYSQIVNDFQKGDIAEGYSVSREKKESFPLTVTSAQKNPTAFYLCASSIRGNYGYTFGSGTRLTVV.

V and J are TRBV6-2 or TRBV6-3 and TRBJ2-3; weak D call: TRBD2 (5 bases). V was pared by 6 bases and J by 0 bases, with 10 bases between. Germline lookup yields CDR1 MNHEY and CDR2 SVGEGT. The CDR3 runs to 14 residues. In nucleotides, the CDR3 is TGTGCCAGCAGCGGACTTGAAAGCACAGATACGCAGTATTTT. Protein: CASSGLESTDTQYF.

The rearrangement joins TRBV15 to TRBJ1-5; no clear D gene. V was clipped by 6 bases and J by 6 bases, with 18 bases between them. The germline V gene has CDR1 LNHNV and CDR2 YYDKDF (reference sequence). The CDR3 extends over 15 amino acids. Written as DNA, the CDR3 is TGTGCCACCAGAAAGGGCCTCCAATCAACTCAGCCCCAGCATTTT. Amino acids: CATRKGLQSTQPQHF. The full variable domain, rest sourced from reference TRBV15 and TRBJ1-5, is DAMVIQNPRYQVTQFGKPVTLSCSQTLNHNVMYWYQQKSSQAPKLLFHYYDKDFNNEADTPDNFQSRRPNTSFCFLDIRSPGLGDTAMYLCATRKGLQSTQPQHFGDGTRLSIL.

CDR3 DNA sequence: TGTGCCAGCAGTTCTCACCAGGGACCCTATGGCTATGGCTACACCTTC. This translates into CASSSHQGPYGYGYTF. The chain recombines TRBV28 with TRBJ1-2; possible D gene TRBD1, 5 bases. Trimming removed 4 bases at V and 4 bases at J, with 19 bases between. Germline lookup yields CDR1 MDHEN and CDR2 SYDVKM. This CDR3 is 16 amino acids long.

Regarding this clone: At one of its ends the junction is not consistent with the germline gene, which may arise from a read error. The rearrangement links TRBV5-1 to TRBJ2-1; TRBD1 matches 10 bases. The CDR3 loop spans 14 amino acids. CDR1 is SGHRS, CDR2 YFSETQ, per germline. The CDR3 DNA reads as TGCGCCAGCAGCCTCCAGGGACAGGGGTCATCCGAAGTCTTC. It translates to CASSLQGQGSSEVF.

The gene calls are TRBV7-8 and TRBJ2-5; D might be TRBD2 (5 bases). Germline V gene data show CDR1 as SGHVS and CDR2 as FQNEAQ. V lost 3 bases and J lost 0, with 11 bases in between. The CDR3 has 15 residues. CDR3 in amino acids: CASSFGVVNQETQYF. For the CDR3, the DNA is TGTGCCAGCAGCTTCGGGGTTGTTAACCAAGAGACCCAGTACTTC.

The V call is TRBV5-1, the J call TRBJ2-3; 9 bases map to TRBD2. The ends lost 1 base at V and 5 bases at J; junction bases unmatched: 5. CDR1 is SGHRS, CDR2 YFSETQ, per germline. This CDR3 is 15 amino acids long. CDR3 region: CASSLLAGVKDTQYF. CDR3 in DNA: TGCGCCAGCAGCTTGTTAGCGGGGGTAAAAGATACGCAGTATTTT.

V and J are TRBV7-3 and TRBJ1-2, with D possibly being TRBD1 (5 bases). From germline, CDR1 is SGHTA and CDR2 FQGTGA. V was clipped by 2 bases and J by 8 bases, with 12 bases between them. CDR3 length: 13 residues. The CDR3 sequence: CASSLGRDGGYTF. CDR3 nucleotides: TGTGCCAGCAGCTTAGGGAGGGACGGCGGCTACACCTTC.

The gene calls are TRBV28 and TRBJ1-3; 8 bases align to TRBD1. The germline gives CDR1 MDHEN, CDR2 SYDVKM. The CDR3 extends over 17 amino acids. V was clipped by 5 bases and J by 3 bases; unmatched bases: 12. In DNA form, the CDR3 reads TGTGCCAGCAGTCGGACAGGGCTCTTTTCGTATGGAAACACCATATATTTT. Residues: CASSRTGLFSYGNTIYF.

The rearrangement links TRBV6-5 to TRBJ2-1; TRBD2 matches 10 bases. V trimming: 2 bases; J trimming: 15 bases; junction bases outside the gene matches: 10. The CDR3 is made up of 14 amino acids. Germline V CDR1 and CDR2: MNHEY, SVGAGI. The CDR3 spells CASSYRGASGSLFF. DNA for the CDR3: TGTGCCAGCAGTTACCGAGGGGCTAGCGGGAGTCTGTTCTTC.

The chain employs TRBV4-1 and TRBJ2-3, with D perhaps assigned TRBD1 or TRBD2 (5 bases each). CDR1 and CDR2 (germline): MGHRA, YSYEKL. This CDR3 has 17 amino acids. The germline V and J ends were trimmed by 1 base and 4 bases, with 18 bases remaining between them. The chain's CDR3 is CASSQGPFTGGSDTQYF. CDR3 coding DNA: TGCGCCAGCAGCCAAGGTCCGTTTACAGGAGGATCAGATACGCAGTATTTT.

This clone was seen a handful of times. The chain has TRBV19 and TRBJ1-5; 7 bases match TRBD1. The V gene's germline CDR1 is LNHDA and CDR2 SQIVND (reference sequence). There are 14 residues in the CDR3. J lost 2 bases, V lost 7 bases, and 5 bases had no gene match. The CDR3 DNA sequence: TGTGCCAGTACCGCCAGGGGGGGCAATCAGCCCCAGCATTTT. Translation: CASTARGGNQPQHF.

This rearrangement joins TRBV5-4 to TRBJ2-1; D perhaps matches TRBD1 (6 bases). This CDR3 is 15 amino acids long. Trimming took 4 bases from V and 0 from J, leaving 11 bases between them. Germline-derived CDR1 and CDR2 are SGHNT and YYREEE (reference sequence). CDR3 bases: TGTGCCAGCAGCCCAGGGGCCTCCTCCTACAATGAGCAGTTCTTC. Translation gives CASSPGASSYNEQFF.

The chain combines TRBV5-1 with TRBJ2-7; a possible D gene is TRBD1 (5 bases). Germline CDR1 and CDR2: SGHRS and YFSETQ. The germline V and J ends were trimmed by 4 bases and 2 bases, with 13 bases remaining between them. This CDR3 comprises 14 residues. CDR3 coding DNA: TGCGCCAGCAGCACCGGACACCCCCCCTACGAGCAGTACTTC. It is translated as CASSTGHPPYEQYF.

This sequence joins TRBV29-1 and TRBJ2-1; 7 bases agree with TRBD1. CDR3 size: 14 residues. CDR1 SQVTM and CDR2 ANQGSEA come from the germline V gene. After removal of 4 bases from V and 6 bases from J, the junction contained 9 bases not matched to a gene. The CDR3 nucleotides read TGCAGCGTTGGCCAGACAGGGTTTGGCAATGAGCAGTTCTTC. Translated: CSVGQTGFGNEQFF.